A single sample is the source of the 5 T cell receptor beta chains below, sequenced in a study of blood T cell repertoires in COVID-19. The table came from immunoSEQ multiplex PCR; TCRdb's copy has only in-frame clones and leaves some out. The sample carries roughly 200,000 clones, about 86% recorded once. Sequencing was done on a sample of PBMCs or T cells enriched from blood (not recorded which). These receptors came from a woman aged 50 to 65 in a cohort exposed to, infected with or recovered from COVID-19 (not recorded which).

This clone was seen once. J is TRBJ1-1 and V is TRBV30; D ambiguous. CDR1 and CDR2 (germline): GTSNPN, SVGIG (reference sequence). The CDR3 extends over 14 amino acids. V lost 5 bases to trimming and J lost 2 bases, with 15 bases between them. In DNA, the CDR3 is TGTGCCTGGGAATCCTGGCGGGCTAACACTGAAGCTTTCTTT. This sequence encodes CAWESWRANTEAFF.

The V gene is TRBV4-1, the J gene TRBJ1-1; 10 positions agree with TRBD1. The V gene end was trimmed by 8 bases and the J gene end by 3 bases; junction bases not matched to a gene: 6. CDR3 length equals 14 residues. Germline assignment: CDR1 MGHRA and CDR2 YSYEKL. The CDR3 loop reads CASGTGQGDTEAFF. CDR3 nucleotides: TGCGCCAGCGGAACCGGACAGGGGGACACTGAAGCTTTCTTT.

This chain links TRBV5-1 with TRBJ1-4; 8 bases line up with TRBD1. Trimming removed 4 bases from V and 8 bases from J; junction bases left unmatched: 7. This CDR3 spans 14 amino acids. Per the germline V gene, CDR1 is SGHRS and CDR2 is YFSETQ. CDR3 sequence (DNA): TGCGCCAGCAGCACACAGGGGGACGGCGAAAAACTGTTTTTT. Translating it yields CASSTQGDGEKLFF.

V is TRBV5-1 and J is TRBJ1-1; TRBD1 aligns across 8 bases. The CDR3 sequence is 15 residues long. CDR1 is SGHRS, CDR2 YFSETQ, per germline. After removal of 3 bases from V and 0 bases from J, the junction contained 4 bases not matched to a gene. CDR3 DNA: TGCGCCAGCAGCTGGACAGGGACCATGAACACTGAAGCTTTCTTT. This gives the protein CASSWTGTMNTEAFF.

V is TRBV10-2 and J is TRBJ2-7; no clear D gene. CDR1 and CDR2 (germline): WSHSY, SAAADI. V was pared by 0 bases and J by 0 bases, with 12 bases between. The CDR3 is made up of 16 amino acids. This CDR3 reads CASSESTPRSSYEQYF. The CDR3 nucleotides read TGCGCCAGCAGTGAGTCGACGCCAAGGAGCTCCTACGAGCAGTACTTC.